This TCR beta chain stems from a study of early T cells in non-severe SARS-CoV-2 infection. Study-wide context: Bulk RNA from unsorted whole blood was sequenced; chains were unpaired.

For this clonotype: Its specificity is not known.

Individual cDNA molecules received unique molecular identifiers. A single record per CDR3 protein comes from TCRdb applying MiXCR to the 5' RACE reads. Among approximately 56,000 distinct CDR3 sequences listed, less than 15% were seen once. Overall study findings and caveats: Matching with VDJdb favored anti-spike CD8 responses (missing private and CD4 specificities).

The V end lost 4 bases, the J end lost 10 bases, and 8 bases lay between the germline ends. This CDR3 is 11 amino acids long. Germline V lookup: CDR1 LNHDA, CDR2 SQIVND (reference sequence). Sequencing was performed on whole blood, taken at baseline. V and J are TRBV19 and TRBJ2-1, with D unresolved. This TCR came from an adult who was a healthcare worker with PCR-confirmed SARS-CoV-2 infection or an uninfected control (not recorded which). DNA of the CDR3: TGTGCCAGTAGTACCACTCGAGAGCAGTTCTTC. Residues: CASSTTREQFF.